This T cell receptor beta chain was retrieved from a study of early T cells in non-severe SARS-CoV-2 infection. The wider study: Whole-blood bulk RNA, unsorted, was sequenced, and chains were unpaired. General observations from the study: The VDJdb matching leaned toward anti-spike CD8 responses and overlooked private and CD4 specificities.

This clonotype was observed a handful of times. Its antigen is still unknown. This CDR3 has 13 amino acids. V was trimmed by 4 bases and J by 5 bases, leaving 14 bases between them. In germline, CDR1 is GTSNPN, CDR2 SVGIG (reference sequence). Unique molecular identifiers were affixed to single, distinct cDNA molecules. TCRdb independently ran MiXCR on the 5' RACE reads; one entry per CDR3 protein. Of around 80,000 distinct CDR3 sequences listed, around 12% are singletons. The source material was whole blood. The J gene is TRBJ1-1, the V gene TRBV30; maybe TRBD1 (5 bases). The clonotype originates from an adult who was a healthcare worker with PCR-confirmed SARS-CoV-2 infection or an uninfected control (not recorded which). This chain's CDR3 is CAWIQGERTEAFF. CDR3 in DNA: TGTGCCTGGATCCAGGGAGAAAGGACTGAAGCTTTCTTT.